One and the same sample provided the 25 T cell receptor beta chains below, sequenced in a study of CD8+CD57+ T cells in acquired aplastic anemia. Template material for TCR beta VDJ and CDR3 profiling consisted of genomic DNA. TCRdb ran MiXCR on the reads and lists one entry per CDR3 protein. The table has more than 150,000 distinct CDR3 sequences, about 64% seen once. What was sequenced was sorted CD4+, CD8+, or CD8+CD57+ T cells (not recorded which) from PBMCs. The receptors here all came from a human donor with severe aplastic anemia or a healthy control (not recorded which).

The chain employs TRBV7-2 and TRBJ2-5; TRBD2 is a possible D gene (5 bases). CDR1 SGHTA and CDR2 FQGNSA come from the germline V gene. This CDR3 contains 15 residues. Trimming cost V 2 bases and J 5 bases, with 15 bases left between them. The CDR3 protein is CASSLSGLPGETQYF. CDR3 sequence (DNA): TGTGCCAGCAGCTTATCTGGACTCCCTGGGGAGACCCAGTACTTC.

The rearrangement joins TRBV2 to TRBJ1-3; D is uncertain. This CDR3 comprises 15 residues. Germline V CDR1 and CDR2: SNHLY, FYNNEI. V lost 2 bases, J lost 4 bases, and 12 bases lay in between. CDR3 residues: CASSELEGGGNTIYF. CDR3 nucleotides: TGTGCCAGCAGTGAATTGGAGGGAGGAGGAAACACCATATATTTT. Together with reference TRBV2 and TRBJ1-3, the CDR3 gives the full variable domain: EPEVTQTPSHQVTQMGQEVILRCVPISNHLYFYWYRQILGQKVEFLVSFYNNEISEKSEIFDDQFSVERPDGSNFTLKIRSTKLEDSAMYFCASSELEGGGNTIYFGEGSWLTVV.

The genes are TRBV7-9 and TRBJ2-7, with 7 bases identical to TRBD2. Germline V gene lookup returns CDR1 SEHNR and CDR2 FQNEAQ (reference sequence). The V segment lost 5 bases and the J segment 0 bases; nucleotides outside the gene matches: 7. The CDR3 totals 15 residues. The CDR3 nucleotides are TGTGCCAGCAGCCCAGCGGGGTTAAGCTCCTACGAGCAGTACTTC. Translated, it gives CASSPAGLSSYEQYF.

The chain joins TRBV7-2 to TRBJ2-7; D remains ambiguous. Germline V gene sequence: CDR1 SGHTA, CDR2 FQGNSA. The CDR3 extends over 13 amino acids. The V and J ends lost 5 bases and 3 bases respectively, with 11 bases between them. The CDR3 region has the DNA TGTGCCAGCAGCCCTTTTCCGAACTACGAGCAGTACTTC. It codes for CASSPFPNYEQYF.

The V call is TRBV7-9, the J call TRBJ1-2; D might be TRBD1 (5 bases). CDR1 and CDR2 (germline): SEHNR, FQNEAQ (reference sequence). The CDR3 spans 14 residues. With 1 base removed from V and 5 bases from J, the gap between germline ends came to 11 bases. The CDR3 DNA sequence: TGTGCCAGCAGCTTAGATCGGGGGAGGTATGGCTACACCTTC. Protein: CASSLDRGRYGYTF.

This clonotype was recorded a few times. The chain employs TRBV7-3 and TRBJ1-4; TRBD1 is a possible D gene (6 bases). The V gene's germline CDR1 is SGHTA and CDR2 FQGTGA. This CDR3 has 16 residues. V lost 2 bases and J lost 2, with 12 bases in between. The CDR3 DNA reads TGTGCCAGCAGCTTAGGAGGGGGACGGACTAATGAAAAACTGTTTTTT. This translates into CASSLGGGRTNEKLFF. Full variable domain (remainder filled in from reference TRBV7-3 and TRBJ1-4): GAGVSQTPSNKVTEKGKYVELRCDPISGHTALYWYRQSLGQGPEFLIYFQGTGAADDSGLPNDRFFAVRPEGSVSTLKIQRTERGDSAVYLCASSLGGGRTNEKLFFGSGTQLSVL.

This clonotype was counted once. This chain links TRBV24-1 with TRBJ2-3; 7 positions agree with TRBD1. The germline V gene encodes CDR1 KGHDR and CDR2 SFDVKD. Unmatched junction bases numbered 9, after V lost 9 bases and J lost 4 bases. The CDR3 totals 14 residues. The CDR3 DNA reads as TGTGCCACCTCATATGGCCAGGGGGCAGATACGCAGTATTTT. Its protein product is CATSYGQGADTQYF.

The gene calls are TRBV25-1 and TRBJ2-5, with D maybe TRBD2 (6 bases). Trimming shortened V by 3 bases and J by 1 base, and 18 bases separated the two germline ends. The germline gives CDR1 MGHDK, CDR2 SYGVNS. This CDR3 is built from 17 residues. The CDR3 region has the DNA TGTGCCAGCAGTGATTCGCGGGGCGCGGGAATCCAAGAGACCCAGTACTTC. This codes for CASSDSRGAGIQETQYF.

This clonotype was counted a few times. The V and J genes are TRBV7-9 and TRBJ2-7; D may be TRBD1 (7 bases). Germline V gene sequence: CDR1 SEHNR, CDR2 FQNEAQ (reference sequence). The CDR3 consists of 14 residues. V lost 0 bases and J 7 bases, leaving 13 bases between the germline ends. In DNA, the CDR3 is TGTGCCAGCAGCTTAGCCAGGGGGGCTAGAGAGCAGTACTTC. This gives the protein CASSLARGAREQYF.

The chain employs TRBV7-3 and TRBJ2-3; D is unclear. The CDR3 extends over 15 amino acids. The germline V gene encodes CDR1 SGHTA and CDR2 FQGTGA. V was shortened by 5 bases and J by 2 bases, with 14 bases between the two germline ends. The CDR3 here is CASSPRKGDTDTQYF. As DNA, the CDR3 is TGTGCCAGCAGCCCACGTAAGGGCGACACAGATACGCAGTATTTT.

The V gene is TRBV15, the J gene TRBJ2-1; 14 bases line up with TRBD2. CDR3 length equals 19 residues. V dropped 1 base and J dropped 0; count of bases not matched to a gene: 5. The V gene's germline CDR1 is LNHNV and CDR2 YYDKDF (reference sequence). The CDR3 protein is CATSRGGTSGGPSYNEQFF. The CDR3 region has the DNA TGTGCCACCAGCAGAGGTGGGACTAGCGGGGGCCCCTCCTACAATGAGCAGTTCTTC.

This clonotype was found once. The chain employs TRBV19 and TRBJ1-5; no clear D gene. This CDR3 spans 17 amino acids. The germline V gene has CDR1 LNHDA and CDR2 SQIVND (reference sequence). Trimming stripped 0 bases from V and 1 base from J, with 13 bases between. CDR3 bases: TGTGCCAGTAGTATAGATGGGAGGGTAAGAAGCAATCAGCCCCAGCATTTT. Translating it yields CASSIDGRVRSNQPQHF.

The rearrangement links TRBV6-1 to TRBJ2-7, with 7 bases lining up with TRBD2. J was trimmed by 3 bases and V by 2 bases; bases with no gene match: 7. CDR3 length: 15 residues. Germline V lookup: CDR1 MNHNS, CDR2 SASEGT. CDR3 coding DNA: TGTGCCAGCAGTGAACAGGCGGGAGCGGGCTACGAGCAGTACTTC. Protein product: CASSEQAGAGYEQYF.

This chain joins TRBV5-1 and TRBJ2-1; 10 nucleotides align to TRBD2. This CDR3 comprises 16 residues. The V and J ends lost 5 bases and 2 bases, in that order; junction bases with no gene match: 7. CDR1 and CDR2 from the germline V gene are SGHRS and YFSETQ. This CDR3 is CASRTPSGSTYNEQFF. Written as DNA, the CDR3 is TGCGCCAGCAGAACCCCTAGCGGGAGCACCTACAATGAGCAGTTCTTC.

Only one count was recorded for this clonotype. The chain links TRBV10-1 to TRBJ2-3, with 12 bases aligning to TRBD2. CDR3 length: 17 amino acids. Germline values: CDR1 WNHNN, CDR2 SYGVQD (reference sequence). The junction had 8 bases not matched to a gene; V was cut back by 0 bases and J by 7 bases. CDR3 sequence reads: CASSESGLAGVFNTQYF. In DNA form, the CDR3 reads TGCGCCAGCAGTGAGTCGGGACTAGCGGGTGTATTCAATACGCAGTATTTT.

The rearrangement joins TRBV4-1 to TRBJ2-7; 8 bases align to TRBD1. Germline V gene sequence: CDR1 MGHRA, CDR2 YSYEKL. Germline trimming cut 4 bases from V and 0 bases from J; bases unmatched to any gene: 14. The CDR3 extends over 18 amino acids. In nucleotides, the CDR3 is TGCGCCAGCAGCCCCAACCTTTCTGGACAGGGACACTCCTACGAGCAGTACTTC. Protein product: CASSPNLSGQGHSYEQYF.

On this clonotype itself: Germline is not matched at one junction end, which may reflect a read error. The chain joins TRBV10-1 to TRBJ1-5; D is undetermined. Germline CDR1 is WNHNN and CDR2 is SYGVQD (reference sequence). The CDR3 extends over 14 amino acids. CDR3 amino acids: CAISRTGSNQPQHF. CDR3 sequence (DNA): TGTGCCATCAGTCGAACCGGGAGCAATCAGCCCCAGCATTTT.

In its sample, this clonotype was seen a few times. The genes are TRBV12-3 or TRBV12-4 and TRBJ1-6; 11 bases map to TRBD1. The length of the CDR3 is 14 residues. The J segment lost 9 bases and the V segment lost 3 bases, leaving 1 base of the junction unmatched. The CDR3 loop reads CASSFGTGGSPLHF. Written as DNA, the CDR3 is TGTGCCAGCAGTTTTGGGACAGGGGGTTCACCCCTCCACTTT.

In its sample, this clonotype was seen once. The rearrangement joins TRBV19 to TRBJ2-1; 12 bases map to TRBD2. The CDR3 loop spans 14 amino acids. From germline, CDR1 is LNHDA and CDR2 SQIVND (reference sequence). With 7 bases clipped from V and 5 bases from J, the junction kept 3 bases outside the gene matches. The CDR3 sequence: CASNLAGGNNEQFF. CDR3 DNA sequence: TGTGCCAGTAACCTAGCGGGGGGGAACAATGAGCAGTTCTTC.

V and J are TRBV12-3 or TRBV12-4 and TRBJ2-1; 8 bases agree with TRBD2. V shed 8 bases and J 4 bases; nucleotides not matched to a gene: 7. The CDR3 is made up of 14 amino acids. CDR3 sequence reads: CASRTGGVYNEQFF. CDR3 sequence (DNA): TGTGCCAGCCGAACGGGGGGGGTATACAATGAGCAGTTCTTC.

The V call is TRBV7-6, the J call TRBJ2-7; D is undetermined. CDR1 is SGHVS and CDR2 is FNYEAQ in the germline V gene. The CDR3 is 13 amino acids. V was pared by 5 bases and J by 2 bases, with 10 bases between. CDR3 region: CASSAAGTYEQYF. The CDR3 coding sequence is TGTGCCAGCAGCGCGGCAGGAACCTACGAGCAGTACTTC. Full variable domain (remainder filled in from reference TRBV7-6 and TRBJ2-7): GAGVSQSPRYKVTKRGQDVALRCDPISGHVSLYWYRQALGQGPEFLTYFNYEAQQDKSGLPNDRFSAERPEGSISTLTIQRTEQRDSAMYRCASSAAGTYEQYFGPGTRLTVT.

This clonotype turned up a few times. V usage is TRBV5-4 and J usage is TRBJ1-2, with D perhaps matching TRBD1 (5 bases). CDR1 is SGHNT, CDR2 YYREEE, per germline (reference sequence). The CDR3 is 13 residues long. V was clipped by 1 base and J by 4 bases, with 8 bases between them. CDR3 coding DNA: TGTGCCAGCAGCTTGCAGGGTACCTATGGCTACACCTTC. Protein: CASSLQGTYGYTF.

The chain carries TRBV10-3 and TRBJ2-7; 9 bases map to TRBD1. The CDR3 totals 15 residues. After removal of 4 bases from V and 3 bases from J, the junction contained 7 bases not matched to a gene. The germline CDR1 and CDR2 sequences are ENHRY and SYGVKD. The CDR3 is CAISAPGQGYYEQYF. The CDR3 DNA sequence: TGTGCCATCAGTGCGCCGGGACAGGGTTACTACGAGCAGTACTTC.

This chain uses TRBV19 with TRBJ1-6, with D possibly being TRBD1 (5 bases). V dropped 7 bases and J dropped 10 bases, with 23 bases sitting between them. Germline V gives CDR1 LNHDA, CDR2 SQIVND (reference sequence). The CDR3 loop spans 16 amino acids. DNA of the CDR3: TGTGCCAGTACCACGTTAGGCGGGGGACTAGGCTCACCCCTCCACTTT. Its protein product is CASTTLGGGLGSPLHF. The full variable domain, in which reference TRBV19 and TRBJ1-6 provide the parts outside the CDR3, is DGGITQSPKYLFRKEGQNVTLSCEQNLNHDAMYWYRQDPGQGLRLIYYSQIVNDFQKGDIAEGYSVSREKKESFPLTVTSAQKNPTAFYLCASTTLGGGLGSPLHFGNGTRLTVT.

V is TRBV12-3 or TRBV12-4 and J is TRBJ2-7; D possibly corresponds to TRBD1 (6 bases). The V end was cut by 0 bases, the J end by 5 bases, with 8 bases between. The CDR3 length is 13 residues. The CDR3 sequence: CASSLAGANEQYF. In nucleotides, the CDR3 is TGTGCCAGCAGTTTAGCGGGGGCTAACGAGCAGTACTTC.